These 15 T cell receptor beta chains were all obtained from the same sample, sequenced in a study of blood T cell repertoires in COVID-19. Libraries were prepared by immunoSEQ multiplex PCR; TCRdb keeps only in-frame clonotypes and omits some of them. The sample lists approximately 93,000 clones, over 80% occurring once. Sequenced material: peripheral blood. The receptors originated from a human donor in a cohort sampled during active COVID-19.

Only one count was recorded for this clone. The rearrangement links TRBV28 to TRBJ2-3, with 12 bases matching TRBD1. The germline V gene encodes CDR1 MDHEN and CDR2 SYDVKM. This CDR3 spans 17 amino acids. V gave up 4 bases and J gave up 1 base; unmatched junction bases: 6. The CDR3 reads CASSSEGQGAGTDTQYF. The CDR3 DNA reads as TGTGCCAGCAGTTCCGAGGGACAGGGGGCAGGCACAGATACGCAGTATTTT.

The gene calls are TRBV5-1 and TRBJ2-1; tentatively, D is TRBD2 (5 bases). From germline, CDR1 is SGHRS and CDR2 YFSETQ. V was trimmed by 7 bases and J by 8 bases, leaving 25 bases between them. The CDR3 is 16 residues long. CDR3 amino acids: CASRPWGADESDEQFF. As DNA, the CDR3 is TGCGCCAGCCGCCCTTGGGGAGCGGATGAATCCGATGAGCAGTTCTTC.

This chain joins TRBV9 and TRBJ2-1; D may be TRBD2 (5 bases). Germline CDR1 and CDR2: SGDLS and YYNGEE. Trimming pared 0 bases from V and 6 bases from J, leaving 25 bases between. This CDR3 is 19 amino acids long. CDR3 DNA sequence: TGTGCCAGCAGCGTAGGAGGAGGTTCCCCCGTTGTTGTGGGCAATGAGCAGTTCTTC. Amino acids: CASSVGGGSPVVVGNEQFF. Using reference TRBV9 and TRBJ2-1 for the parts outside the CDR3, the full variable domain is DSGVTQTPKHLITATGQRVTLRCSPRSGDLSVYWYQQSLDQGLQFLIQYYNGEERAKGNILERFSAQQFPDLHSELNLSSLELGDSALYFCASSVGGGSPVVVGNEQFFGPGTRLTVL.

This clone is a singleton in its sample. This chain uses TRBV15 with TRBJ1-1; 10 nucleotides align to TRBD1. The CDR3 has 15 residues. The V gene's germline CDR1 is LNHNV and CDR2 YYDKDF (reference sequence). J was trimmed by 5 bases and V by 5 bases; bases with no gene match: 8. CDR3 nucleotide sequence: TGTGCCACCAGCGTCGGACAGGGGGTAGGAACTGAAGCTTTCTTT. It yields the protein CATSVGQGVGTEAFF.

The rearrangement uses TRBV6-5 and TRBJ2-1; possibly TRBD1 for D (6 bases). V was pared by 6 bases and J by 6 bases, with 18 bases between. The germline gives CDR1 MNHEY, CDR2 SVGAGI. The CDR3 has 15 residues. CDR3 DNA: TGTGCCAGCAGCCCGTTGACAGGAAGAGTCAATGAGCAGTTCTTC. Residues: CASSPLTGRVNEQFF.

CDR3 sequence reads: CASSPSSSSYNEQFF. The CDR3 bases are TGTGCCAGCAGCCCCTCGAGTAGCTCCTACAATGAGCAGTTCTTC. The gene calls are TRBV11-2 and TRBJ2-1, with D hard to call. The germline V gene encodes CDR1 SGHAT and CDR2 FQNNGV. V lost 5 bases and J 0 bases, leaving 11 bases between the germline ends. The CDR3 extends over 15 amino acids.

The chain links TRBV18 to TRBJ2-7, with unresolved D. V gave up 6 bases and J gave up 3 bases, with 9 bases separating them. CDR1 and CDR2 (germline): KGHSH, LQKENI. The CDR3 has 12 residues. The CDR3 bases are TGTGCCAGCTCCCAGGCGATCTACGAGCAGTACTTC. Residues: CASSQAIYEQYF. Drawing the rest from reference TRBV18 and TRBJ2-7, the complete variable domain is NAGVMQNPRHLVRRRGQEARLRCSPMKGHSHVYWYRQLPEEGLKFMVYLQKENIIDESGMPKERFSAEFPKEGPSILRIQQVVRGDSAAYFCASSQAIYEQYFGPGTRLTVT.

This sequence joins TRBV9 and TRBJ2-2; D is ambiguous. V was cut by 6 bases and J by 0 bases, with 6 bases left in between. This CDR3 has 13 amino acids. The germline gives CDR1 SGDLS, CDR2 YYNGEE. The CDR3 DNA reads TGTGCCAGCAACAGAGCGAACACCGGGGAGCTGTTTTTT. The encoded protein is CASNRANTGELFF.

This chain connects TRBV24-1 to TRBJ2-1, with D possibly being TRBD1 (5 bases). V was pared by 3 bases and J by 8 bases, with 16 bases between. This CDR3 is built from 15 residues. In germline, CDR1 is KGHDR, CDR2 SFDVKD. The CDR3 DNA sequence: TGTGCCACCAGTGATCCCACCGCTTTAGGGGATGAGCAGTTCTTC. This encodes CATSDPTALGDEQFF.

This sequence joins TRBV7-8 and TRBJ1-1; no clear D. Germline assignment: CDR1 SGHVS and CDR2 FQNEAQ. The CDR3 length is 15 residues. The V end lost 5 bases, the J end lost 3 bases, and 16 bases lay between the germline ends. The CDR3 is CASSPQVPGYTEAFF. In nucleotides, the CDR3 is TGTGCCAGCAGCCCTCAGGTCCCTGGGTACACTGAAGCTTTCTTT.

The chain couples TRBV10-3 to TRBJ2-2; unclear D gene. The CDR3 consists of 14 residues. V lost 2 bases and J 3 bases, leaving 7 bases between the germline ends. The germline V gene has CDR1 ENHRY and CDR2 SYGVKD. The CDR3 sequence: CAISEEVYTGELFF. In DNA, the CDR3 is TGTGCCATCAGTGAGGAGGTATACACCGGGGAGCTGTTTTTT.

V gene TRBV14 combines with J gene TRBJ2-1; 7 bases match TRBD1. The CDR3 runs 14 residues. The germline gives CDR1 SGHDN, CDR2 FVKESK. V dropped 0 bases and J dropped 7; count of bases not matched to a gene: 3. Here the CDR3 DNA reads TGTGCCAGCAGCCAAGAACTCAGGGGGAATGAGCAGTTCTTC. Its protein product is CASSQELRGNEQFF.

V is TRBV5-6 and J is TRBJ1-5; weak D call: TRBD1 (6 bases). The CDR3 contains 17 residues. CDR1 and CDR2 from the germline V gene are SGHDT and YYEEEE. Trimming removed 2 bases at V and 0 bases at J, with 15 bases between. The CDR3 reads CASSFFSGTYSNQPQHF. The DNA for the CDR3 is TGTGCCAGCAGCTTCTTCTCCGGGACATATAGCAATCAGCCCCAGCATTTT.

This clone was seen a handful of times. This chain connects TRBV15 to TRBJ2-5, with D unclear. This CDR3 comprises 12 residues. Trimming pared 0 bases from V and 7 bases from J, leaving 6 bases between. CDR1 is LNHNV and CDR2 is YYDKDF in the germline V gene (reference sequence). The CDR3 coding sequence is TGTGCCACCAGCAGAGATCGAGGGACCCAGTACTTC. Its translation is CATSRDRGTQYF.

This chain uses TRBV21-1 with TRBJ1-5; the D call in the table, TRBD1, was not verified against the DNA. TRBV21-1 constitutes a pseudogene. The CDR3 is 17 residues long. The CDR3 bases are TGTGCCAGCAGCTCCCGTGACAGGGGTCAAAGCAATCAGCCCCAGCATTTT. Translated, it gives CASSSRDRGQSNQPQHF.